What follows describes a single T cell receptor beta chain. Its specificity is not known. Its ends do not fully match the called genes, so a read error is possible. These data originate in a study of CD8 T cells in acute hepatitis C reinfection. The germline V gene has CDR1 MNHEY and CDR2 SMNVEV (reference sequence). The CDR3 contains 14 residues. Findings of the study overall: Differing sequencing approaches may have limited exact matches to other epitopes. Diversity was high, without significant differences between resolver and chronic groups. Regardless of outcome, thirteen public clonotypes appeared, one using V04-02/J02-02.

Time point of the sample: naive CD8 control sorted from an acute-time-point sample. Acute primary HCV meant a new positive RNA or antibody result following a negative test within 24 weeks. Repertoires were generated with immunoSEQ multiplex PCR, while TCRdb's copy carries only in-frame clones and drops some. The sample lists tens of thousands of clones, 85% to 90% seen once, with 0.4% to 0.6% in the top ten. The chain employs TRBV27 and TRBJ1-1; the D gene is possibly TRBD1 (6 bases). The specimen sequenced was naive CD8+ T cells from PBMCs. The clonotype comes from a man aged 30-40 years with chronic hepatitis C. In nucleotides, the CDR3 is TGTGCCAGCAGTTTATGGGGGCTGAATACTGAAGCTTTCTTT. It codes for CASSLWGLNTEAFF.